This TCR beta chain was recorded in a study of human thymus T cells. Corrective cardiac surgery supplied the resected thymus tissue. The germline CDR1 and CDR2 sequences are MDHEN and SYDVKM. V was trimmed by 4 bases and J by 0 bases, leaving 10 bases between them. CDR3 length: 15 amino acids. Profiled with immunoSEQ multiplex PCR; TCRdb holds only in-frame clones, not every one. The data show tens of thousands of clones, approximately 95% seen once. Sequenced sample: thymus tissue. V and J are TRBV28 and TRBJ1-3; tentative D call: TRBD1 (5 bases). The TCR sequence derives from a girl under three years old with a congenital heart defect but otherwise immunologically healthy. In DNA form, the CDR3 reads TGTGCCAGCAGTTGGGACGGTAGCTCTGGAAACACCATATATTTT. Protein sequence: CASSWDGSSGNTIYF.